This T cell receptor (beta chain) was sequenced in a study of T cell responses to AZD1222 COVID-19 vaccine. Comments on this clone: Antigen unknown.

Overall study findings and caveats: Baseline testing showed seropositivity in only a handful of AZD1222 recipients.

The repertoire was sequenced with immunoSEQ multiplex PCR; TCRdb's copy has only in-frame clones and lacks some. The table has some 63,000 clones, around 80% seen once. V lost 4 bases and J lost 11, with 13 bases in between. In germline, CDR1 is SNHLY, CDR2 FYNNEI. The CDR3 runs to 12 residues. The chain employs TRBV2 and TRBJ2-3, with D possibly matching TRBD1 (5 bases). The sequence came from an adult in good health. Sequencing was performed on peripheral blood, taken on day 0 of AZD1222 vaccination. CDR3 DNA: TGTGCCAGCAGTGTCCCGGCAAGGGGGCAGTATTTT. Its protein product is CASSVPARGQYF.